This is a list of T cell receptor beta chains from one sample in a study of blood T cell repertoires in COVID-19. The protocol was immunoSEQ multiplex PCR, while the TCRdb copy is restricted to in-frame clones and leaves out a portion. The table lists a few hundred thousand clones, around 92% of them singletons. The sample comprised PBMCs or T cells enriched from blood (not recorded which). The receptor source for this set is a woman in her sixties who had recovered from COVID-19. The CDR3 runs from the conserved cysteine through the conserved F or W. Fields, in order: CDR3 DNA, CDR3 protein, V gene, clone size, D gene, J gene. D genes are given only for firm matches. Size is omitted from some rows. Given values are once, few, many or a class for expanded clones.

cdr3_nt: TGTGCCAGCCATACGGGACAGTCGAATGAAAAACTGTTTTTT; cdr3_aa: CASHTGQSNEKLFF; v_call: TRBV2; clone_size: once; d_call: TRBD1; j_call: TRBJ1-4
cdr3_nt: TGTGCCTGGCTAGCGGGGGGGAAATACAATGAGCAGTTCTTC; cdr3_aa: CAWLAGGKYNEQFF; v_call: TRBV30; clone_size: .; d_call: TRBD2; j_call: TRBJ2-1
cdr3_nt: TGTGCCAGCAGCTCGTCAGGGGGCCCCTATGGCTACACCTTC; cdr3_aa: CASSSSGGPYGYTF; v_call: TRBV7-6; clone_size: once; d_call: TRBD1; j_call: TRBJ1-2
cdr3_nt: TGTGCCAGCAGCCAGTCAGCCAATTTAGTGGCAGGCGCAGGTTATGGCTACACCTTC; cdr3_aa: CASSQSANLVAGAGYGYTF; v_call: TRBV3-1/TRBV3-2; clone_size: .; d_call: .; j_call: TRBJ1-2
cdr3_nt: TGTGCCATCAGTGCCCCCCCCGGACAGGGGCCTCTCCACTTT; cdr3_aa: CAISAPPGQGPLHF; v_call: TRBV10-3; clone_size: .; d_call: TRBD1; j_call: TRBJ1-6
cdr3_nt: TGTGCCAGCGCTAGCGGTGCGTCCCAGTACTTC; cdr3_aa: CASASGASQYF; v_call: TRBV2; clone_size: .; d_call: TRBD2; j_call: TRBJ2-5
cdr3_nt: TGCAGCGTTGATCGCGGTGGATTCTCCGAGCAGTACTTC; cdr3_aa: CSVDRGGFSEQYF; v_call: TRBV29-1; clone_size: few; d_call: .; j_call: TRBJ2-7
cdr3_nt: TGTGCCAGTAGTATCAGAAGGGGCACTGAAGCTTTCTTT; cdr3_aa: CASSIRRGTEAFF; v_call: TRBV19; clone_size: .; d_call: .; j_call: TRBJ1-1
cdr3_nt: TGTGCCAGCAGCTTAGCTCTGGCAGGGGACATAGGTTTAGAGACCCAGTACTTC; cdr3_aa: CASSLALAGDIGLETQYF; v_call: TRBV11-1; clone_size: once; d_call: .; j_call: TRBJ2-5
cdr3_nt: TGTGCCAGCAGCTTGTTCCGGGGACAGGAGAGTGGAAAACTGTTTTTT; cdr3_aa: CASSLFRGQESGKLFF; v_call: TRBV13; clone_size: .; d_call: TRBD1; j_call: TRBJ1-4
cdr3_nt: TGTGCCAGCCTAATTGGCGGCTATGGCTACACCTTC; cdr3_aa: CASLIGGYGYTF; v_call: TRBV19; clone_size: .; d_call: .; j_call: TRBJ1-2
cdr3_nt: TGCGCCAGCTCACAGGGGGGGCAGATTCAAGAGACCCAGTACTTC; cdr3_aa: CASSQGGQIQETQYF; v_call: TRBV5-1; clone_size: .; d_call: .; j_call: TRBJ2-5
cdr3_nt: TGTGCCAGCAGTAGGGTTCAGGGGGCTGGAAACACCATATATTTT; cdr3_aa: CASSRVQGAGNTIYF; v_call: TRBV9; clone_size: .; d_call: TRBD1; j_call: TRBJ1-3
cdr3_nt: TGTGCCAGTAGCGAGATAGATACCGGGGAGCTGTTTTTT; cdr3_aa: CASSEIDTGELFF; v_call: TRBV19; clone_size: .; d_call: .; j_call: TRBJ2-2
cdr3_nt: TGTGCCAGCAGCGATAGAAGGGGGGGAGATGAGCAGTTCTTC; cdr3_aa: CASSDRRGGDEQFF; v_call: TRBV11-1; clone_size: .; d_call: .; j_call: TRBJ2-1
cdr3_nt: TGTGCCAGCAGCTTTCCAGGGAAGAACACCGGGGAGCTGTTTTTT; cdr3_aa: CASSFPGKNTGELFF; v_call: TRBV7-8; clone_size: few; d_call: .; j_call: TRBJ2-2
cdr3_nt: TGTGCCAGTCTTGGGGACAGGGGGCGGTTAGCTTTCTTT; cdr3_aa: CASLGDRGRLAFF; v_call: TRBV2; clone_size: .; d_call: TRBD1; j_call: TRBJ1-1
cdr3_nt: TGTGCCAGCAGCTCTAAACCGGGACTAGGTCTTGACGAGCAGTACTTC; cdr3_aa: CASSSKPGLGLDEQYF; v_call: TRBV13; clone_size: .; d_call: TRBD2; j_call: TRBJ2-7
cdr3_nt: TGTGCCAGTAGCAGTGCCGCCTCTGGAAACACCATATATTTT; cdr3_aa: CASSSAASGNTIYF; v_call: TRBV19; clone_size: .; d_call: .; j_call: TRBJ1-3
cdr3_nt: TGTGCCAGCAGGGGGGGGACAGGCGACACGAGTGAAGCTTTCTTT; cdr3_aa: CASRGGTGDTSEAFF; v_call: TRBV2; clone_size: .; d_call: TRBD1; j_call: TRBJ1-1
cdr3_nt: TGTGCCAGCAGCTCCACAGAACTAGCGGGGTGGGGAGAGACCCAGTACTTC; cdr3_aa: CASSSTELAGWGETQYF; v_call: TRBV7-8; clone_size: .; d_call: TRBD2; j_call: TRBJ2-5
cdr3_nt: TGTGCCAGCAGCCAACTAGCGGGGGGGACCCCGTACGAGCAGTACTTC; cdr3_aa: CASSQLAGGTPYEQYF; v_call: TRBV3-1/TRBV3-2; clone_size: few; d_call: TRBD2; j_call: TRBJ2-7
cdr3_nt: TGCGCCAGCAGCCAAGGTGAGGGGGCCTATGGCTACACCTTC; cdr3_aa: CASSQGEGAYGYTF; v_call: TRBV4-1; clone_size: .; d_call: TRBD1; j_call: TRBJ1-2
cdr3_nt: TGTGCCAGCAGCCTACGCAGGACAGGGGGAAACATTTTAAGCACAGATACGCAGTATTTT; cdr3_aa: CASSLRRTGGNILSTDTQYF; v_call: TRBV6-6; clone_size: .; d_call: TRBD1; j_call: TRBJ2-3
cdr3_nt: TGCGCCAGCAGCTCCGATGGAGGGACTAATGAAAAACTGTTTTTT; cdr3_aa: CASSSDGGTNEKLFF; v_call: TRBV5-1; clone_size: .; d_call: .; j_call: TRBJ1-4
cdr3_nt: TGCGCCAGCAGCTTATTAGGGGGAGAGCAGTACTTC; cdr3_aa: CASSLLGGEQYF; v_call: TRBV5-1; clone_size: .; d_call: .; j_call: TRBJ2-7
cdr3_nt: TGCGCCAGCAAATCGCAGGGGGTTCCCTATGGCTACACCTTC; cdr3_aa: CASKSQGVPYGYTF; v_call: TRBV5-1; clone_size: .; d_call: TRBD1; j_call: TRBJ1-2
cdr3_nt: TGTGCCAGTAGCCAACAGGGATCCCCTGAAGCTTTCTTT; cdr3_aa: CASSQQGSPEAFF; v_call: TRBV19; clone_size: .; d_call: .; j_call: TRBJ1-1
cdr3_nt: TGTGCCAGCAGCTTTGGGGCGGGAGGGCCCCATGAGCAGTTCTTC; cdr3_aa: CASSFGAGGPHEQFF; v_call: TRBV7-2; clone_size: .; d_call: TRBD2; j_call: TRBJ2-1
cdr3_nt: TGTGCCAGCAGCGGGCAGGGAGGCCAAGAGACCCAGTACTTC; cdr3_aa: CASSGQGGQETQYF; v_call: TRBV9; clone_size: .; d_call: .; j_call: TRBJ2-5
cdr3_nt: TGTGCCTGGGCGACTAGCGGGAGGATGTATGAGCAGTTCTTC; cdr3_aa: CAWATSGRMYEQFF; v_call: TRBV30; clone_size: .; d_call: TRBD2; j_call: TRBJ2-1
cdr3_nt: TGCGCCAGCACCGAGCTTTTGGGCGATGAGCAGTTCTTC; cdr3_aa: CASTELLGDEQFF; v_call: TRBV5-1; clone_size: many; d_call: .; j_call: TRBJ2-1
cdr3_nt: TGTGCCAGCAGATCGGGACACTATAATTCACCCCTCCACTTT; cdr3_aa: CASRSGHYNSPLHF; v_call: TRBV27; clone_size: .; d_call: .; j_call: TRBJ1-6
cdr3_nt: TGCGCCAGCAGCTTACGAGACACTGAAGCTTTCTTT; cdr3_aa: CASSLRDTEAFF; v_call: TRBV5-1; clone_size: .; d_call: .; j_call: TRBJ1-1
cdr3_nt: TGTGCCAGCAGCCAAGGGTGGGGCAGGTCGGGCGAAAAACTGTTTTTT; cdr3_aa: CASSQGWGRSGEKLFF; v_call: TRBV3-1/TRBV3-2; clone_size: .; d_call: .; j_call: TRBJ1-4
cdr3_nt: TGTGCCAGCAGTCCTGGGGCCACCCGCTGGGGAGATACGCAGTATTTT; cdr3_aa: CASSPGATRWGDTQYF; v_call: TRBV28; clone_size: .; d_call: .; j_call: TRBJ2-3
cdr3_nt: TGTGCCAGCAGCTTAGCAGCGGGGTTTGCAGATACGCAGTATTTT; cdr3_aa: CASSLAAGFADTQYF; v_call: TRBV7-2; clone_size: .; d_call: TRBD2; j_call: TRBJ2-3
cdr3_nt: TGTGCCACATACGGGGTGGGGGGTCCCTCCTACGAGCAGTACTTC; cdr3_aa: CATYGVGGPSYEQYF; v_call: TRBV6-5; clone_size: .; d_call: .; j_call: TRBJ2-7
cdr3_nt: TGTGCCAGCAGTTACGCGGGTCATCAGCCCCAGCATTTT; cdr3_aa: CASSYAGHQPQHF; v_call: TRBV6-8; clone_size: .; d_call: .; j_call: TRBJ1-5
cdr3_nt: TGTGCCAGCAGTTTGGAGAGGCAGCCCCAGCATTTT; cdr3_aa: CASSLERQPQHF; v_call: TRBV12-3/TRBV12-4; clone_size: .; d_call: .; j_call: TRBJ1-5
cdr3_nt: TGTGCCAGTAGTATAGGGGGCTTAGGAAGTCAAGAAGCTTTCTTT; cdr3_aa: CASSIGGLGSQEAFF; v_call: TRBV19; clone_size: .; d_call: .; j_call: TRBJ1-1
cdr3_nt: TGCGCCAGCAGCTTAGCGGGGGGGCAAGAGACCCAGTACTTC; cdr3_aa: CASSLAGGQETQYF; v_call: TRBV5-1; clone_size: .; d_call: TRBD2; j_call: TRBJ2-5
cdr3_nt: TGCGCCAGCAGCTTGGGACAGCACACTGAAGCTTTCTTT; cdr3_aa: CASSLGQHTEAFF; v_call: TRBV5-1; clone_size: .; d_call: .; j_call: TRBJ1-1
cdr3_nt: TGTGCCAGCAGCCTCGACAGCTGGAATTCACCCCTCCACTTT; cdr3_aa: CASSLDSWNSPLHF; v_call: TRBV28; clone_size: .; d_call: .; j_call: TRBJ1-6
cdr3_nt: TGTGCCAGCAGTGTAGCGGGAGTCAAGTATGAGCAGTTCTTC; cdr3_aa: CASSVAGVKYEQFF; v_call: TRBV9; clone_size: .; d_call: TRBD2; j_call: TRBJ2-1
cdr3_nt: TGCGCCAGCAGCTTGGGCCAGGCTAACTATGGCTACACCTTC; cdr3_aa: CASSLGQANYGYTF; v_call: TRBV5-1; clone_size: .; d_call: .; j_call: TRBJ1-2
cdr3_nt: TGTGCCAGCAGCACTCGGGACAGGGCTGTTCAGCCCCAGCATTTT; cdr3_aa: CASSTRDRAVQPQHF; v_call: TRBV21-1; clone_size: .; d_call: .; j_call: TRBJ1-5
cdr3_nt: TGTGCCAGCAGCTTACAGGGGTTGAGTGAGCAGTTCTTC; cdr3_aa: CASSLQGLSEQFF; v_call: TRBV11-2; clone_size: .; d_call: .; j_call: TRBJ2-1
cdr3_nt: TGTGCCACCAGTGACGGCCGGAGGACGAGCAATCAGCCCCAGCATTTT; cdr3_aa: CATSDGRRTSNQPQHF; v_call: TRBV24-1; clone_size: .; d_call: .; j_call: TRBJ1-5
cdr3_nt: TGTGCCAGCAGCCAAGGAATAAGGGACAGGGGTTTTGGCTACACCTTC; cdr3_aa: CASSQGIRDRGFGYTF; v_call: TRBV14; clone_size: few; d_call: TRBD1; j_call: TRBJ1-2
cdr3_nt: TGTGCCAGCAGCACAGAGACAGGGGAGGGAGAAAAACTGTTTTTT; cdr3_aa: CASSTETGEGEKLFF; v_call: TRBV9; clone_size: once; d_call: TRBD1; j_call: TRBJ1-4
cdr3_nt: TGTGCCAGCAGTTACCCTCAGGCAGGGAAAGAGGGCTACACCTTC; cdr3_aa: CASSYPQAGKEGYTF; v_call: TRBV6-5; clone_size: .; d_call: .; j_call: TRBJ1-2
cdr3_nt: TGTGCCAGCAGCCTAACAGTGAACACTGAAGCTTTCTTT; cdr3_aa: CASSLTVNTEAFF; v_call: TRBV9; clone_size: .; d_call: .; j_call: TRBJ1-1
cdr3_nt: TGTGCCAGCAGTCCGGGACTATCCTACAATGAGCAGTTCTTC; cdr3_aa: CASSPGLSYNEQFF; v_call: TRBV6-6; clone_size: .; d_call: TRBD2; j_call: TRBJ2-1
cdr3_nt: TGTGCCAGCACCGGCGGCCGCAGCTCCTACAATGAGCAGTTCTTC; cdr3_aa: CASTGGRSSYNEQFF; v_call: TRBV28; clone_size: once; d_call: .; j_call: TRBJ2-1
cdr3_nt: TGTGCCAGCAGTTCCCAGGGGGCTGGTGACTATGGCTACACCTTC; cdr3_aa: CASSSQGAGDYGYTF; v_call: TRBV27; clone_size: .; d_call: TRBD1; j_call: TRBJ1-2
cdr3_nt: TGCGCCAGCAGCCAAGATGCCTGGCGGGAGAGACAAGAGACCCAGTACTTC; cdr3_aa: CASSQDAWRERQETQYF; v_call: TRBV4-1; clone_size: .; d_call: TRBD2; j_call: TRBJ2-5
cdr3_nt: TGTGCCAGCAGCCAAGGGGGGACAGCAACTCCCTACGAGCAGTACTTC; cdr3_aa: CASSQGGTATPYEQYF; v_call: TRBV14; clone_size: .; d_call: TRBD1; j_call: TRBJ2-7
cdr3_nt: TGTGCCAGCAGCGTAGTAACGGGACTAGCGAACACAGATACGCAGTATTTT; cdr3_aa: CASSVVTGLANTDTQYF; v_call: TRBV9; clone_size: .; d_call: TRBD2; j_call: TRBJ2-3
cdr3_nt: TGTGCCAGCAGCGGGGGGACTAGCGGGAGGAAGACCCAGTACTTC; cdr3_aa: CASSGGTSGRKTQYF; v_call: TRBV2; clone_size: .; d_call: TRBD2; j_call: TRBJ2-5